One and the same sample provided the 5 T cell receptor beta chains below, sequenced in a study of blood T cell repertoires in COVID-19. Sequencing used immunoSEQ multiplex PCR; TCRdb keeps in-frame clones, though not all of them. The data contain around 180,000 clones, approximately 81% of them singletons. Material: peripheral blood. Source of these receptors: a person aged 70 to 79 with COVID-19, enrolled during active disease.

The chain carries TRBV11-3 and TRBJ2-3, with TRBD2 matching over 14 bases. The CDR3 sequence is 19 residues long. V shed 5 bases, J shed 0 bases, and the junction held 10 bases outside the gene matches. CDR1 and CDR2 (germline): SGHNT, YENEEA. The CDR3 spells CASSAGLAGGLDSTDTQYF. The CDR3 bases are TGTGCCAGCAGCGCCGGACTAGCGGGGGGCCTAGATAGCACAGATACGCAGTATTTT.

The chain carries TRBV27 and TRBJ2-6; D might be TRBD2 (6 bases). Germline V gene lookup returns CDR1 MNHEY and CDR2 SMNVEV (reference sequence). V was shortened by 3 bases and J by 4 bases, with 10 bases between the two germline ends. This CDR3 region has 15 residues. The CDR3 DNA reads as TGTGCCAGCAGTTTCGGGGGTCAGGGGGCCAACGTCCTGACTTTC. Protein: CASSFGGQGANVLTF.

This clone was counted between two and nine times. The CDR3 DNA reads as TGTGCCAGCAGCGGACTAGCGGGAATCAGAAGCTCCTACGAGCAGTACTTC. This encodes CASSGLAGIRSSYEQYF. The chain has TRBV6-2 or TRBV6-3 and TRBJ2-7; TRBD2 aligns across 12 bases. V shed 6 bases and J 0 bases; nucleotides not matched to a gene: 9. The CDR3 is 17 residues long. Germline CDR1 reads MNHEY; CDR2 reads SVGEGT.

The chain carries TRBV5-1 and TRBJ2-1; a possible D gene is TRBD1 (5 bases). The V and J ends lost 2 bases and 5 bases respectively, with 14 bases between them. CDR1 and CDR2 (germline): SGHRS, YFSETQ. This CDR3 comprises 15 residues. The CDR3 is CASSLQVVGNNEQFF. The CDR3 DNA reads as TGCGCCAGCAGCTTACAGGTTGTCGGAAACAATGAGCAGTTCTTC.

V usage is TRBV6-1 and J usage is TRBJ1-5; D might be TRBD1 (5 bases). V lost 5 bases and J lost 7, with 12 bases in between. CDR3 length: 13 residues. Germline-derived CDR1 and CDR2 are MNHNS and SASEGT. CDR3 sequence reads: CASSSIRGQPQHF. The CDR3, as DNA: TGTGCCAGCAGTAGCATAAGGGGACAGCCCCAGCATTTT.